This TCR beta chain appears in the sequencing data of a study of OX40 agonist ivuxolimab in advanced cancers. CDR1 and CDR2 (germline): SEHNR, FQNEAQ (reference sequence). The CDR3 has 13 residues. Assay: immunoSEQ multiplex PCR; the TCRdb copy retains only in-frame clones and omits some. The top ten clones hold roughly 2.6% of a sample with some 41,000 clones, around 86% of them seen once. The receptor comes from an adult with an advanced solid tumor such as melanoma, head and neck, liver or kidney cancer. The chain carries TRBV7-9 and TRBJ2-5, with D possibly matching TRBD1 (6 bases). The assigned J gene may be wrong: the sequence end matches TRBJ2-7 better. Sequenced here: CD4+ or CD8+ T cells sorted from blood, sampled in a trial of the OX40 agonist ivuxolimab. The CDR3 region is CASSPRTVYEQYF. The CDR3 nucleotides read TGTGCCAGCAGCCCAAGGACAGTTTACGAGCAGTACTTC.